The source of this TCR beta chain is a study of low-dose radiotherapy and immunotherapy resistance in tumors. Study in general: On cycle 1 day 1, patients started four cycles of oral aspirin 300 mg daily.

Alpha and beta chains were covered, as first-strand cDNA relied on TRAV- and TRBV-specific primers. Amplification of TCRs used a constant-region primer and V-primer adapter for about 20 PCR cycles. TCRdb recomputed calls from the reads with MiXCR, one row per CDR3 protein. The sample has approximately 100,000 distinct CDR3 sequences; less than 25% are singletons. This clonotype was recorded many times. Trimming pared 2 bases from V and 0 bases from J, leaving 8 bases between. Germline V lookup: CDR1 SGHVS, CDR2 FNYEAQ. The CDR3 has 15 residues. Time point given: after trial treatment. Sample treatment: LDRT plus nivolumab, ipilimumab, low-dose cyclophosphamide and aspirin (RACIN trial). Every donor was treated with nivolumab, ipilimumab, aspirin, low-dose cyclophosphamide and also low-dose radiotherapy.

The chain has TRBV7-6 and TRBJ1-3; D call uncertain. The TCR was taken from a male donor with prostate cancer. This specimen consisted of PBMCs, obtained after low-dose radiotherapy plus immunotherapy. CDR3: CASSLFTASGNTIYF. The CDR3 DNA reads TGTGCCAGCAGCTTATTTACGGCCTCTGGAAACACCATATATTTT.